This T cell receptor beta chain was sequenced for a study of T cell repertoires in cytomegalovirus infection. Study outcomes and limitations: Identification of carriers of CMV plus the relevant HLA was performed using cumulative public TCR beta family frequency.

From the reads, TCRdb called clonotypes with MiXCR, one entry per CDR3 protein. Among roughly 310,000 distinct CDR3 sequences listed, almost 30% were seen once. Germline V gene sequence: CDR1 ENHRY, CDR2 SYGVKD. The CDR3 runs 15 residues. V lost 7 bases to trimming and J lost 1 base; unmatched junction nucleotides: 5. This clonotype has a single count. Its antigen is still unknown. Material: cultured PBMCs, obtained from culture after CMV antigen stimulation. The chain recombines TRBV10-3 with TRBJ2-3; TRBD2 matches 10 bases. The receptor comes from a human donor in good health (CMV status not recorded). Some clones in this sample may be carry-over from other donors' samples. The CDR3 region is CAITNGLAGTDTQYF. CDR3 nucleotide sequence: TGTGCCATCACCAATGGACTAGCGGGCACAGATACGCAGTATTTT.